The rows below give T cell receptor beta chains drawn from one sample of a study of T cells after yellow fever vaccination. TCRdb ran MiXCR on the 5' RACE reads and lists one entry per CDR3 protein. The table lists about 110,000 distinct CDR3 sequences, roughly 8.9% of them singletons, with over 25% in the top ten. The source material was CD8+ T cells sorted from PBMCs, sampled 45 days after the yellow fever booster vaccination. The receptors here all came from a young man who received the YFV17D yellow fever vaccine. Each CDR3 is given with its conserved first and last residue. Each record gives: J gene, V gene, D gene, clone size, CDR3 DNA, CDR3 protein. D genes are given only for firm matches. Clone size is not always given. Where it is, it says once, few, many or a class for expanded clones.

J: TRBJ2-5; V: TRBV12-3/TRBV12-4; D: TRBD2; size: many; DNA: TGTGCCAGCAGTTTGGCCCTAGCGGGAGAGACCCAGTACTTC; CDR3: CASSLALAGETQYF
J: TRBJ2-7; V: TRBV5-5; D: TRBD2; size: -; DNA: TGTGCCAGCAGCCTAGCGGGATTTATGGACGAGCAGTACTTC; CDR3: CASSLAGFMDEQYF
J: TRBJ2-7; V: TRBV29-1; D: TRBD1; size: many; DNA: TGCAGCGCCGGGACAGGGGACTCCTACGAGCAGTACTTC; CDR3: CSAGTGDSYEQYF
J: TRBJ2-3; V: TRBV30; D: -; size: -; DNA: TGTGCCTGGAGTGTAACGGATACGCAGTATTTT; CDR3: CAWSVTDTQYF
J: TRBJ1-1; V: TRBV7-9; D: -; size: many; DNA: TGTGCCAGCAGCTTAGGAGGGGCCACTGAAGCTTTCTTT; CDR3: CASSLGGATEAFF
J: TRBJ1-1; V: TRBV7-8; D: -; size: few; DNA: TGTGCCAGCAGTCCAGAGAGAAACACTGAAGCTTTCTTT; CDR3: CASSPERNTEAFF
J: TRBJ2-3; V: TRBV12-3/TRBV12-4; D: -; size: many; DNA: TGTGCCAGCAGTTTCGGGAGGGGGCAAGATACGCAGTATTTT; CDR3: CASSFGRGQDTQYF
J: TRBJ2-1; V: TRBV11-2; D: TRBD2; size: few; DNA: TGTGCCAGCAGAGAAATTACCCCGGGACTAGCGGGAGTCGTGTCCTACAATGAGCAGTTCTTC; CDR3: CASREITPGLAGVVSYNEQFF
J: TRBJ2-2; V: TRBV4-3; D: -; size: many; DNA: TGCGCCAGCAGCCAAGATTTCGAGAACACCGGGGAGCTGTTTTTT; CDR3: CASSQDFENTGELFF
J: TRBJ1-6; V: TRBV5-1; D: TRBD1; size: many; DNA: TGCGCCAGCAGCCCGGGACAGGGTTATAATTCACCCCTCCACTTT; CDR3: CASSPGQGYNSPLHF
J: TRBJ2-3; V: TRBV4-3; D: TRBD2; size: few; DNA: TGCGCCAGCAGCCAAGGGGCCAGCGGGGGGGCCACAGATACGCAGTATTTT; CDR3: CASSQGASGGATDTQYF
J: TRBJ2-3; V: TRBV28; D: -; size: -; DNA: TGTGCCAGCAGCCCCGTACTAGTTAAGGTGACAGATACGCAGTATTTT; CDR3: CASSPVLVKVTDTQYF
J: TRBJ2-2; V: TRBV7-2; D: TRBD2; size: -; DNA: TGTGCCAGCAGTCAACTAGCGGGAGGTGGCACCGGGGAGCTGTTTTTT; CDR3: CASSQLAGGGTGELFF
J: TRBJ2-1; V: TRBV20-1; D: TRBD2; size: many; DNA: TGCAGTGCTGTCGACTTGGGACTAGTGCGCTATGAGCAGTTCTTC; CDR3: CSAVDLGLVRYEQFF
J: TRBJ1-2; V: TRBV5-1; D: -; size: few; DNA: TGCGCCAGCGAGGGTGCCCGTCGGGTCCACTTC; CDR3: CASEGARRVHF
J: TRBJ2-5; V: TRBV29-1; D: -; size: many; DNA: TGCAGCGTTCGGCGGGAACAAGAGACCCAGTACTTC; CDR3: CSVRREQETQYF
J: TRBJ1-4; V: TRBV27; D: -; size: many; DNA: TGTGCCAGCAGTTTCTGGGCTGGGGGTGAAAAACTGTTTTTT; CDR3: CASSFWAGGEKLFF
J: TRBJ1-5; V: TRBV15; D: -; size: many; DNA: TGTGCCACCAGCAGGGACCTGGGGCCCAATCAGCCCCAGCATTTT; CDR3: CATSRDLGPNQPQHF
J: TRBJ1-2; V: TRBV7-8; D: -; size: many; DNA: TGTGCCAGCAGCCCGTTGGGGGGAGCTGACTATGGCTACACCTTC; CDR3: CASSPLGGADYGYTF
J: TRBJ2-7; V: TRBV6-1; D: TRBD2; size: -; DNA: TGTGCCAGCAGTGTGGCACATCCACGGCTAGCGGAGAACTACGAGCAGTACTTC; CDR3: CASSVAHPRLAENYEQYF
J: TRBJ2-5; V: TRBV7-7; D: -; size: many; DNA: TGTGCCAGCAGCTTAAGTGCCGGTTCTGTGGAGACCCAGTACTTC; CDR3: CASSLSAGSVETQYF
J: TRBJ2-1; V: TRBV4-3; D: -; size: many; DNA: TGCGCCAGCAGCCAAGGACTTCTACTATACAATGAGCAGTTCTTC; CDR3: CASSQGLLLYNEQFF
J: TRBJ2-3; V: TRBV9; D: -; size: many; DNA: TGTGCCAGCAGCGACTCTACAATGCGACAGAGCACAGATACGCAGTATTTT; CDR3: CASSDSTMRQSTDTQYF
J: TRBJ2-7; V: TRBV27; D: TRBD1; size: many; DNA: TGTGCCAGCAGAGGTTCGGGACAGTCCTACGAGCAGTACTTC; CDR3: CASRGSGQSYEQYF
J: TRBJ2-7; V: TRBV5-1; D: -; size: -; DNA: TGCGCCAGCAGCTTGGATGGCAGGGTCTACGAGCAGTACTTC; CDR3: CASSLDGRVYEQYF
J: TRBJ2-7; V: TRBV27; D: -; size: few; DNA: TGTGCCAGCAGTCCCCTCAGTAGCTCCTACGAGCAGTACTTC; CDR3: CASSPLSSSYEQYF
J: TRBJ1-1; V: TRBV15; D: -; size: many; DNA: TGTGCCACCAGCACAGGGTGGGGTAAGAACACTGAAGCTTTCTTT; CDR3: CATSTGWGKNTEAFF
J: TRBJ2-7; V: TRBV5-1; D: -; size: many; DNA: TGCGCCAGCAGCTTGGCCTCCCTCAGTTCCTACGAGCAGTACTTC; CDR3: CASSLASLSSYEQYF
J: TRBJ2-7; V: TRBV6-1; D: -; size: -; DNA: TGTTCCAGCAGCACTACCTCGGGGCTAGCCGGCGAGCAGTACTTC; CDR3: CSSSTTSGLAGEQYF
J: TRBJ2-1; V: TRBV7-8; D: TRBD1; size: many; DNA: TGTGCCAGCAGCCCCCCCAGGGCAGGGACAGGAAATGAGCAGTTCTTC; CDR3: CASSPPRAGTGNEQFF
J: TRBJ2-7; V: TRBV12-3/TRBV12-4; D: TRBD2; size: many; DNA: TGTGCCAGCAGCAAGGGAGGGCCCTACGAGCAGTACTTC; CDR3: CASSKGGPYEQYF
J: TRBJ2-5; V: TRBV20-1; D: -; size: many; DNA: TGCAGTGGTTATGGGGGAGAGACCCAGTACTTC; CDR3: CSGYGGETQYF
J: TRBJ2-5; V: TRBV20-1; D: -; size: many; DNA: TGCAGTGCTAGAGTCGCCGGGAGTGGGGAGACCCAGTACTTC; CDR3: CSARVAGSGETQYF
J: TRBJ2-5; V: TRBV27; D: -; size: -; DNA: TGTGCCAGCACGACCACGCGGGGCGGGGAGACCCAGTACTTC; CDR3: CASTTTRGGETQYF
J: TRBJ2-7; V: TRBV7-8; D: -; size: -; DNA: TGTGCCAGCAGCTATCCGAGCAGCGAGCAGTACTTC; CDR3: CASSYPSSEQYF
J: TRBJ2-7; V: TRBV3-1; D: TRBD2; size: many; DNA: TGTGCCAGCAGCCATGGACTAGCGGGGTCATGGGAGCAGTACTTC; CDR3: CASSHGLAGSWEQYF
J: TRBJ2-7; V: TRBV20-1; D: TRBD1; size: many; DNA: TGCAGTGCTAGAGAGGTCGGGACAGGGCCTAAGGAGCAGTACTTC; CDR3: CSAREVGTGPKEQYF
J: TRBJ2-3; V: TRBV12-3/TRBV12-4; D: -; size: many; DNA: TGTGCCAGCAGTCGGACTACAGATACGCAGTATTTT; CDR3: CASSRTTDTQYF
J: TRBJ2-3; V: TRBV5-6; D: -; size: many; DNA: TGTGCCAGCAGCTTGGATCCCAGTTACACAGATACGCAGTATTTT; CDR3: CASSLDPSYTDTQYF
J: TRBJ2-5; V: TRBV7-9; D: -; size: many; DNA: TGTGCCAGCAGACGTAGCCCCGGGACCCAGTACTTC; CDR3: CASRRSPGTQYF
J: TRBJ2-3; V: TRBV4-3; D: -; size: many; DNA: TGCGCCAGCAGCCAAGATGGTCCTCTCTTTAGCGGAGATACGCAGTATTTT; CDR3: CASSQDGPLFSGDTQYF
J: TRBJ2-7; V: TRBV29-1; D: -; size: many; DNA: TGCAGCGTTGCACCGGAACAATACGAGCAGTACTTC; CDR3: CSVAPEQYEQYF
J: TRBJ2-1; V: TRBV11-2; D: -; size: few; DNA: TGTGCCAGCAGCTTATATTCGGGAAAGGCAAATGAGCAGTTCTTC; CDR3: CASSLYSGKANEQFF
J: TRBJ2-7; V: TRBV3-1; D: -; size: -; DNA: TGTGCCAGCAGCCAAAAACCCCAGATGGGCGAGCAGTACTTC; CDR3: CASSQKPQMGEQYF
J: TRBJ2-7; V: TRBV5-1; D: TRBD2; size: -; DNA: TGCGCCAGCAGCTCACTAGCGGGAGGATACGAGCAGTACTTC; CDR3: CASSSLAGGYEQYF
J: TRBJ2-3; V: TRBV7-2; D: TRBD2; size: many; DNA: TGTGCCAGCAGCTTTACGGGAGGCCACACAGATACGCAGTATTTT; CDR3: CASSFTGGHTDTQYF
J: TRBJ2-7; V: TRBV4-3; D: TRBD2; size: many; DNA: TGCGCCAGCAGCCAATCGCCGGGGGCTAGCGGGAGGAGTGAGCAGTACTTC; CDR3: CASSQSPGASGRSEQYF
J: TRBJ2-1; V: TRBV5-1; D: TRBD1; size: few; DNA: TGCGCCAGCAGCTTGGCTCCGTCCGGGACAGGGTGGGGTCATGAGCAGTTCTTC; CDR3: CASSLAPSGTGWGHEQFF
J: TRBJ2-7; V: TRBV6-5; D: TRBD1; size: many; DNA: TGTGCCAGCAGTTACGGACAGGGGGCCCACGAGCAGTACTTC; CDR3: CASSYGQGAHEQYF